This T cell receptor beta chain was profiled in a study of OX40 agonist ivuxolimab in advanced cancers. Study context: Partial responses occurred in Three dose-escalation patients, one with hepatocellular carcinoma and two with cutaneous melanoma.

TCRdb keeps only in-frame clones here, not all; method: immunoSEQ multiplex PCR. The data hold some 20,000 clones, with approximately 81% observed a single time. This clone qualifies as medium-sized. Sequenced material: CD4+ or CD8+ T cells sorted from blood, taken in a trial of the OX40 agonist ivuxolimab. This TCR was recovered from an adult with an advanced solid tumor such as melanoma, head and neck, liver or kidney cancer.

The CDR3 nucleotides read TGTGCCAGCAGTTTATCGGGACAGGGGGCAAGGTCACCCCTCCACTTT. Its protein product is CASSLSGQGARSPLHF. The V call is TRBV27, the J call TRBJ1-6, with TRBD1 identical over 12 bases. After removal of 0 bases from V and 10 bases from J, the junction contained 4 bases not matched to a gene. This CDR3 is built from 16 residues. Germline CDR1 reads MNHEY; CDR2 reads SMNVEV (reference sequence).